A single sample gave rise to the 19 T cell receptor beta chains below, sequenced in a study of T cells in women clearing cervical HPV infection. The table came from immunoSEQ multiplex PCR; TCRdb's copy has only in-frame clones and leaves some out. With roughly 42,000 clones in the sample, the ten largest clones hold 1.2%. Sequencing was carried out using blood buffy coat. The receptors shown here come from a woman aged 18 to 75 with a cervical HPV16 infection that either progressed to CIN3+ or cleared (not recorded which).

Worth noting for this clone: Read sequence stops 3 residues before the CDR3 end, and the germline J gene provides the missing end. J is TRBJ2-2 and V is TRBV29-1; D is perhaps TRBD1 or TRBD2 (7 bases each). Germline V lookup: CDR1 SQVTM, CDR2 ANQGSEA. This CDR3 is 13 amino acids long. The CDR3 loop reads CSVENRGGEKLFF. The sequenced CDR3 bases are TGCAGCGTTGAAAACAGGGGAGGGGAAAAG.

A word on this clone: From the germline J gene comes the end of the CDR3, since the read stops 3 residues before it. The chain employs TRBV18 and TRBJ1-1; 7 bases fit TRBD1. The CDR3 sequence is 14 residues long. Germline assignment: CDR1 KGHSH and CDR2 LQKENI. V was clipped by 3 bases and J by 1 base; unmatched bases: 2. This CDR3 is CASSPYRGNTEAFF. The sequenced part of the CDR3 DNA is TGTGCCAGCTCACCTTACAGGGGGAACACTGAA.

For this clone: The CDR3 goes on 3 residues after the read ends, and that part is filled in from the germline J gene. The chain joins TRBV20-1 to TRBJ2-5; 8 nucleotides align to TRBD2. The germline V gene has CDR1 DFQATT and CDR2 SNEGSKA (reference sequence). J was trimmed by 3 bases and V by 0 bases; bases with no gene match: 3. The CDR3 runs 14 residues. The sequenced part of the CDR3 DNA is TGCAGTGCTAGAGATGACGGGGGGGAAGAGACC. This translates into CSARDDGGEET. The whole CDR3 reads CSARDDGGEETQYF.

Turning to this clone: The DNA ends 3 residues before the CDR3 does, and the rest of the CDR3 is filled in from the germline J gene. V and J are TRBV7-3 and TRBJ2-1; maybe TRBD2 (5 bases). The CDR3 length is 15 residues. Trimming cost V 5 bases and J 2 bases, with 13 bases left between them. Germline values: CDR1 SGHTA, CDR2 FQGTGA. The CDR3: CASSLRAETYNEQFF. Incomplete CDR3 DNA: TGTGCCAGCAGCCTCCGAGCGGAAACCTACAATGAG.

A word on this clone: The read ends 3 residues before the CDR3 terminus; that terminus is restored from the germline J gene. The rearrangement uses TRBV30 and TRBJ2-2, with D possibly matching TRBD1 (7 bases). The germline CDR1 and CDR2 sequences are GTSNPN and SVGIG (reference sequence). The V end lost 7 bases, the J end lost 0 bases, and 15 bases lay between the germline ends. The CDR3 consists of 15 residues. The CDR3 is CALGGQRTNTGELFF. The sequenced part of the CDR3 DNA is TGTGCCTTGGGGGGACAGAGGACGAACACCGGGGAG.

As for this clone: The read comes to an end 3 residues before the CDR3 does, leaving the germline J gene to fill in the end. The chain employs TRBV20-1 and TRBJ2-5; D not resolved. The V and J ends lost 1 base and 0 bases respectively, with 6 bases between them. Germline values: CDR1 DFQATT, CDR2 SNEGSKA (reference sequence). The CDR3 length is 13 residues. CDR3 residues: CSARASYQETQYF. CDR3 bases read: TGCAGTGCTAGAGCTAGTTACCAAGAGACC.

A word on this clone: The read halts 3 residues ahead of the CDR3 end, with the missing end drawn from the germline J gene. The V call is TRBV30, the J call TRBJ2-5, with 9 bases lining up with TRBD1. Germline V CDR1 and CDR2: GTSNPN, SVGIG (reference sequence). This CDR3 region has 15 residues. Germline trimming cut 0 bases from V and 5 bases from J; bases unmatched to any gene: 7. The DNA read from the CDR3 is TGTGCCTGGAGTGTAGGGGGGACAGGGCTGGAGACC. This sequence encodes CAWSVGGTGLET. The full CDR3 sequence reads CAWSVGGTGLETQYF.

Notes on this clone: The read finishes 3 residues shy of the CDR3 end, and the germline J gene is used to complete it. This chain links TRBV13 with TRBJ2-1; 10 bases are a match to TRBD1. Trimming took 5 bases from V and 2 from J; bases not matched to a gene: 6. The CDR3 consists of 16 residues. Per germline, CDR1 PRHDT and CDR2 FYEKMQ (reference sequence). CDR3 DNA, as far as it was read: TGTGCCAGCAGCGGTCCCGGACAGGGGGCCTACAATGAG. It specifies CASSGPGQGAYNE. The full-length CDR3 reads as CASSGPGQGAYNEQFF.

Note on this clone: Sequencing ends 3 residues short of the CDR3 end; the germline J gene provides the rest. The chain has TRBV20-1 and TRBJ2-7; 14 bases are a match to TRBD2. CDR1 is DFQATT, CDR2 SNEGSKA, per germline (reference sequence). V was clipped by 3 bases and J by 5 bases; unmatched bases: 12. The CDR3 consists of 17 residues. The CDR3 reads CSASPLTGTSGSNEQYF. The CDR3 DNA, read in part, is TGCAGTGCTAGCCCTCTTACCGGGACTAGCGGGAGCAACGAG.

With regard to this clone: The read falls 3 residues short of the CDR3 end, and the missing part is taken from the germline J gene. This chain links TRBV19 with TRBJ2-4; TRBD1 aligns across 9 bases. Germline V gives CDR1 LNHDA, CDR2 SQIVND (reference sequence). This CDR3 contains 15 residues. CDR3 bases read: TGTGCCAGTAGCACAGGGACAGGGAAAAACTATGGT. Protein: CASSTGTGKNYG. The entire CDR3 protein is CASSTGTGKNYGQYF.

Points on this clone: With the read ending 3 residues before the CDR3 end, the germline J gene is used to fill in that end. V is TRBV5-6 and J is TRBJ1-2; D gene uncertain. This CDR3 spans 12 amino acids. Germline V gene data show CDR1 as SGHDT and CDR2 as YYEEEE. Trimming left V 0 bases short and J 5 bases short, with 5 bases between. This chain's CDR3 is CASSLDRYGYTF. The CDR3 DNA, read in part, is TGTGCCAGCAGCTTGGACAGATATGGC. Full variable domain (missing parts from reference TRBV5-6 and TRBJ1-2): DAGVTQSPTHLIKTRGQQVTLRCSPKSGHDTVSWYQQALGQGPQFIFQYYEEEERQRGNFPDRFSGHQFPNYSSELNVNALLLGDSALYLCASSLDRYGYTFGSGTRLTVV.

Regarding this clone: Read sequence stops 3 residues before the CDR3 end, and the germline J gene provides the missing end. The genes are TRBV7-7 and TRBJ2-1, with TRBD2 as a possible D gene (5 bases). The CDR3 totals 14 residues. V was cut by 1 base and J by 6 bases, with 10 bases left in between. Germline-derived CDR1 and CDR2 are SSHAT and FNYEAQ (reference sequence). The sequenced CDR3 bases are TGTGCCAGCAGCTTAGTCTCGGGGTCCAATGAG. It is translated as CASSLVSGSNE. The whole CDR3 region reads CASSLVSGSNEQFF.

CDR3 DNA, as far as it was read: TGTGCCAGTAGTAGCGGAGGGGCAGGGTCCTACGAG. Amino acid sequence: CASSSGGAGSYE. The CDR3 in full is CASSSGGAGSYEQYF. This chain joins TRBV19 and TRBJ2-7, with D perhaps matching TRBD2 (6 bases). The CDR3 extends 3 residues past the end of the read, so its final part is completed from the germline J gene. This CDR3 is 15 amino acids long. V lost 4 bases to trimming and J lost 1 base, with 14 bases between them. Looked up from germline, CDR1 is LNHDA and CDR2 is SQIVND (reference sequence).

Comments on this clone: Read sequence stops 3 residues before the CDR3 end, and the germline J gene provides the missing end. The chain employs TRBV24-1 and TRBJ2-7; TRBD1 matches 9 bases. The trim removed 5 bases at V and 6 bases at J, leaving 10 bases unmatched. The CDR3 has 15 amino acids. Germline assignment: CDR1 KGHDR and CDR2 SFDVKD. The CDR3 loop reads CATSGVRDRVGEQYF. CDR3 bases read: TGTGCCACCAGTGGCGTCCGGGACAGGGTTGGCGAG.

With respect to this clone: The missing CDR3 end, 3 residues past where the read stops, is filled in from the germline J gene. This chain links TRBV5-1 with TRBJ2-5; 8 nucleotides match TRBD1. The CDR3 extends over 14 amino acids. The trim removed 0 bases at V and 5 bases at J, leaving 3 bases unmatched. Germline CDR1 SGHRS, CDR2 YFSETQ. CDR3 DNA (partial): TGCGCCAGCAGCTTGGTCAGGGGGCGGGAGACC. This gives the protein CASSLVRGRET. The full CDR3 reads CASSLVRGRETQYF.

With regard to this clone: The read ends 3 residues early relative to the CDR3; the germline J gene fills the gap. This sequence joins TRBV20-1 and TRBJ2-7; 7 positions agree with TRBD1. CDR3 length: 14 residues. Germline V CDR1 and CDR2: DFQATT, SNEGSKA (reference sequence). With 5 bases clipped from V and 1 base from J, the junction kept 8 bases outside the gene matches. The CDR3 is CSALKQGISYEQYF. The covered CDR3 bases are TGCAGTGCTTTAAAACAGGGGATTTCCTACGAG.

On this clone itself: The read comes to an end 3 residues before the CDR3 does, leaving the germline J gene to fill in the end. V usage is TRBV10-3 and J usage is TRBJ1-2; maybe TRBD1 (5 bases). V was pared by 8 bases and J by 4 bases, with 17 bases between. Germline V gene data show CDR1 as ENHRY and CDR2 as SYGVKD. The CDR3 covers 14 residues. CDR3: CAILGGGRSYGYTF. The DNA read from the CDR3 is TGTGCCATCCTGGGGGGTGGTCGTAGCTATGGC.

Comments on this clone: The read falls 3 residues short of the CDR3 end, and the missing part is taken from the germline J gene. The chain recombines TRBV7-9 with TRBJ1-5; perhaps TRBD1 as D (6 bases). Germline loops: CDR1 SEHNR, CDR2 FQNEAQ (reference sequence). The V gene lost 1 base and the J gene lost 6 bases, with 7 bases spanning the gap. The CDR3 length is 13 residues. CDR3 sequence: CASSLGGGQPQHF. CDR3 DNA (partial): TGTGCCAGCAGCTTAGGAGGGGGTCAGCCC.

Details on this clone: The read gets to within 3 residues of the CDR3 end, and the germline J gene fills in the rest. The rearrangement joins TRBV20-1 to TRBJ2-1, with 11 bases fitting TRBD2. Germline CDR1 reads DFQATT; CDR2 reads SNEGSKA (reference sequence). V lost 5 bases to trimming and J lost 4 bases; unmatched junction nucleotides: 7. The CDR3 spans 15 residues. CDR3 bases read: TGCAGTGCTCTACCGGCTAGCGGGGGGTACAATGAG. Translated, it gives CSALPASGGYNE. The whole CDR3 region reads CSALPASGGYNEQFF.